One and the same sample provided the 31 T cell receptor beta chains below, sequenced in a study of radiotherapy plus CTLA-4 blockade in lung cancer. Sequencing used immunoSEQ multiplex PCR; TCRdb keeps in-frame clones, though not all of them. The repertoire holds about 48,000 clones, 75% to 90% seen once, with 17% in the top ten. Sequenced material: peripheral blood, taken from a patient treated with radiotherapy plus ipilimumab. The receptors were gathered from a human donor with non-small cell lung cancer that progressed on radiotherapy plus ipilimumab. Some clones in this sample may be carry-over from other donors' samples.

The chain combines TRBV4-2 with TRBJ2-5; a weak D match, TRBD2 (6 bases). The CDR3 totals 13 residues. V dropped 4 bases and J dropped 3 bases, with 9 bases sitting between them. The germline V gene encodes CDR1 LGHNA and CDR2 YNFKEQ. CDR3 coding DNA: TGTGCCAGCAGCCCTACGGGGGAAGAGACCCAGTACTTC. The encoded protein is CASSPTGEETQYF.

The V gene is TRBV19, the J gene TRBJ2-3; D is ambiguous. Germline CDR1 is LNHDA and CDR2 is SQIVND (reference sequence). V shed 3 bases and J shed 7 bases, with 17 bases lying between them. The CDR3 extends over 15 amino acids. CDR3 loop: CASSISLPRVNTQYF. DNA for the CDR3: TGTGCCAGTAGTATTAGCCTCCCGAGAGTTAATACGCAGTATTTT.

The chain links TRBV14 to TRBJ1-2; D ambiguous. Trimming took off 6 bases at V and 5 bases at J, with 13 bases between the two ends. The length of the CDR3 is 13 residues. Per germline, CDR1 SGHDN and CDR2 FVKESK. CDR3 protein: CASRPTGNYGYTF. CDR3 sequence (DNA): TGTGCCAGCAGACCTACCGGGAATTATGGCTACACCTTC. The entire variable domain, with the rest obtained from reference TRBV14 and TRBJ1-2, is as follows: EAGVTQFPSHSVIEKGQTVTLRCDPISGHDNLYWYRRVMGKEIKFLLHFVKESKQDESGMPNNRFLAERTGGTYSTLKVQPAELEDSGVYFCASRPTGNYGYTFGSGTRLTVV.

This chain uses TRBV15 with TRBJ1-6; 8 bases line up with TRBD1. The junction had 2 bases not matched to a gene; V was cut back by 0 bases and J by 7 bases. The CDR3 has 15 amino acids. Germline-derived CDR1 and CDR2 are LNHNV and YYDKDF (reference sequence). The CDR3 is CATSRDRQGNSPLHF. For the CDR3, the DNA is TGTGCCACCAGCAGAGATCGACAGGGGAATTCACCCCTCCACTTT.

This rearrangement joins TRBV27 to TRBJ1-6; perhaps TRBD1 as D (6 bases). This CDR3 comprises 13 residues. Trimming cost V 7 bases and J 10 bases, with 14 bases left between them. CDR1 is MNHEY and CDR2 is SMNVEV in the germline V gene (reference sequence). CDR3 residues: CASTLGTKSPLHF. CDR3 coding DNA: TGTGCCAGCACCCTGGGGACAAAGTCACCCCTCCACTTT.

The chain recombines TRBV27 with TRBJ2-7, with 7 bases matching TRBD2. CDR1 is MNHEY, CDR2 SMNVEV, per germline (reference sequence). This CDR3 is built from 17 residues. Losses at the gene ends were 5 bases for V and 2 bases for J; bases not matched to a gene: 15. The CDR3 bases are TGTGCCAGCAGTCCGAAGAATGGACTAGTAAGGGCCTACGAGCAGTACTTC. Amino acid sequence: CASSPKNGLVRAYEQYF.

This chain uses TRBV7-2 with TRBJ2-2; 9 nucleotides agree with TRBD2. Germline trimming cut 5 bases from V and 2 bases from J; bases unmatched to any gene: 9. The CDR3 loop spans 17 amino acids. Germline CDR1 and CDR2: SGHTA and FQGNSA. CDR3 DNA sequence: TGTGCCAGCAGCCTCCACTTAGCGGGGGAAAACACCGGGGAGCTGTTTTTT. It specifies CASSLHLAGENTGELFF.

The chain joins TRBV4-1 to TRBJ2-5; TRBD2 matches at 7 bases. Germline CDR1 is MGHRA and CDR2 is YSYEKL. The CDR3 is 22 residues long. Trimming removed 3 bases from V and 3 bases from J; junction bases left unmatched: 28. CDR3 in DNA: TGCGCCAGCAGCCAGTATACTAGGCGGGGGTTGGGTGGACGCGGGTTTGAAGAGACCCAGTACTTC. Its protein is CASSQYTRRGLGGRGFEETQYF.

This clone was detected only once. This chain joins TRBV6-1 and TRBJ2-7, with 7 bases identical to TRBD1. This CDR3 has 13 residues. Per germline, CDR1 MNHNS and CDR2 SASEGT. The V and J ends lost 8 bases and 6 bases, in that order; junction bases with no gene match: 10. For the CDR3, the DNA is TGTGCCAGCCAGAACAGGGGTGCCTCCGAGCAGTACTTC. It codes for CASQNRGASEQYF.

V gene TRBV6-4 combines with J gene TRBJ2-3; D is perhaps TRBD1 (5 bases). Per germline, CDR1 MRHNA and CDR2 SNTAGT. V was clipped by 5 bases and J by 2 bases, with 11 bases between them. This CDR3 is built from 14 residues. The CDR3, as DNA: TGTGCCAGCAGTAGCCAGGGTATCACAGATACGCAGTATTTT. This codes for CASSSQGITDTQYF.

J is TRBJ1-1 and V is TRBV5-6; a possible D gene is TRBD1 (6 bases). V gave up 2 bases and J gave up 2 bases, with 19 bases separating them. The CDR3 loop spans 17 amino acids. Germline-derived CDR1 and CDR2 are SGHDT and YYEEEE. The CDR3 DNA reads as TGTGCCAGCAGCTTACCCTTCCAGGGGAAGAGTAACACTGAAGCTTTCTTT. This sequence encodes CASSLPFQGKSNTEAFF.

The V and J genes are TRBV10-3 and TRBJ1-4, with 7 bases fitting TRBD1. J gave up 13 bases and V 0 bases, and 11 bases lay outside the gene matches. This CDR3 has 15 residues. Germline CDR1 reads ENHRY; CDR2 reads SYGVKD. CDR3 sequence (DNA): TGTGCCATCAGTGAGTCACGGACAGGCCGGGTTGGACTGTTTTTT. Its translation: CAISESRTGRVGLFF.

The chain combines TRBV2 with TRBJ2-3, with 14 bases fitting TRBD2. Germline V gives CDR1 SNHLY, CDR2 FYNNEI. CDR3 size: 15 residues. Trimming at V came to 4 bases and at J to 4 bases, leaving 1 base not matched to a gene. CDR3 in DNA: TGTGCCAGCAGTGGGACTAGCGGGAGGTCAGATACGCAGTATTTT. Its translation: CASSGTSGRSDTQYF.

This clone was seen once. This chain connects TRBV5-6 to TRBJ1-6; no clear D. V was pared by 2 bases and J by 10 bases, with 13 bases between. The CDR3 is 14 residues long. CDR1 SGHDT and CDR2 YYEEEE come from the germline V gene. CDR3 region: CASSFGSGNSPLHF. The CDR3 DNA follows: TGTGCCAGCAGCTTCGGATCGGGGAACTCACCCCTCCACTTT. The full variable domain, rest sourced from reference TRBV5-6 and TRBJ1-6, is DAGVTQSPTHLIKTRGQQVTLRCSPKSGHDTVSWYQQALGQGPQFIFQYYEEEERQRGNFPDRFSGHQFPNYSSELNVNALLLGDSALYLCASSFGSGNSPLHFGNGTRLTVT.

The V and J genes are TRBV6-6 and TRBJ2-7; the match to TRBD1 covers 8 bases. The CDR3 has 14 residues. The V segment lost 6 bases and the J segment 1 base; nucleotides outside the gene matches: 5. Germline V gene data show CDR1 as MNHNY and CDR2 as SVGAGI (reference sequence). Here the CDR3 DNA reads TGTGCCAGCAGACGCGGACAGGGTTCCTACGAGCAGTACTTC. Its protein product is CASRRGQGSYEQYF.

This clone has a single count. The J gene is TRBJ2-3, the V gene TRBV21-1; no DNA check was done on the table's D call, TRBD2. TRBV21-1 is designated a pseudogene. CDR3 size: 13 residues. The CDR3 bases are TGTGCCAGCAGCGGGAGGGGAACAGATACGCAGTATTTT. It translates to CASSGRGTDTQYF.

The chain joins TRBV15 to TRBJ2-5; D may be TRBD2 (6 bases). The V end was cut by 0 bases, the J end by 10 bases, with 9 bases between. The CDR3 totals 12 residues. Per the germline V gene, CDR1 is LNHNV and CDR2 is YYDKDF (reference sequence). The CDR3 loop is CATSRDVEGQYF. Here the CDR3 DNA reads TGTGCCACCAGCAGAGATGTGGAGGGCCAGTACTTC.

This chain joins TRBV6-6 and TRBJ1-4; unclear D gene. The CDR3 spans 14 residues. Trimming pared 8 bases from V and 0 bases from J, leaving 10 bases between. Germline V gives CDR1 MNHNY, CDR2 SVGAGI (reference sequence). Here the CDR3 reads CASGGTATNEKLFF. As DNA, the CDR3 is TGTGCCAGCGGCGGAACTGCAACTAATGAAAAACTGTTTTTT.

This clone is labeled medium-sized. V is TRBV5-1 and J is TRBJ2-7; 7 nucleotides match TRBD2. The CDR3 runs 12 residues. Trimming removed 10 bases from V and 3 bases from J; junction bases left unmatched: 7. The germline V gene encodes CDR1 SGHRS and CDR2 YFSETQ. The CDR3 loop reads CASSGSFYEQYF. The CDR3 DNA follows: TGCGCCTCTAGCGGATCGTTCTACGAGCAGTACTTC.

V gene TRBV13 combines with J gene TRBJ1-2; tentatively, D is TRBD1 (6 bases). This CDR3 contains 15 residues. Trimming shortened V by 2 bases and J by 3 bases, and 13 bases separated the two germline ends. Germline assignment: CDR1 PRHDT and CDR2 FYEKMQ (reference sequence). The DNA for the CDR3 is TGTGCCAGCAGCTTATTGGCCGGGGGGCACTATGGCTACACCTTC. Protein product: CASSLLAGGHYGYTF.

The rearrangement links TRBV6-4 to TRBJ2-3; TRBD2 aligns across 8 bases. CDR1 and CDR2 from the germline V gene are MRHNA and SNTAGT. This CDR3 comprises 14 residues. Unmatched junction bases numbered 8, after V lost 7 bases and J lost 5 bases. The CDR3 region is CASTGPAGVDTQYF. In nucleotides, the CDR3 is TGTGCCAGCACCGGGCCAGCGGGAGTAGATACGCAGTATTTT.

The chain carries TRBV2 and TRBJ2-5; 10 bases are a match to TRBD2. The V segment lost 8 bases and the J segment 5 bases; nucleotides outside the gene matches: 14. The CDR3 contains 16 residues. Per the germline V gene, CDR1 is SNHLY and CDR2 is FYNNEI. As DNA, the CDR3 is TGTGCCAGCGTGGCTAGCGGGAGTGTTTTAGCGGAGACCCAGTACTTC. The encoded protein is CASVASGSVLAETQYF.

The rearrangement links TRBV30 to TRBJ1-1; D gene ambiguous. The ends were cut back, 4 bases at V and 1 base at J, with 10 bases in the middle. The CDR3 contains 13 residues. Germline CDR1 GTSNPN, CDR2 SVGIG (reference sequence). The CDR3 reads CAWTDGGNTEAFF. The CDR3, as DNA: TGTGCCTGGACAGATGGTGGGAACACTGAAGCTTTCTTT.

The DNA of the CDR3 is TGCGCCAGCAGCCACGGACAGGGGGCGACCGGGGAGCTGTTTTTT. Protein sequence: CASSHGQGATGELFF. The chain combines TRBV5-1 with TRBJ2-2, with 11 bases that match TRBD1. The length of the CDR3 is 15 residues. Per the germline V gene, CDR1 is SGHRS and CDR2 is YFSETQ. After removal of 4 bases from V and 5 bases from J, the junction contained 4 bases not matched to a gene.

The rearrangement uses TRBV27 and TRBJ2-3, with D unclear. The CDR3 runs to 17 residues. CDR1 and CDR2 (germline): MNHEY, SMNVEV (reference sequence). The V and J ends lost 2 bases and 3 bases respectively, with 18 bases between them. CDR3 in DNA: TGTGCCAGCAGTTTAAAAGGAGCCCGTGTAATAACAGATACGCAGTATTTT. This gives the protein CASSLKGARVITDTQYF.

V and J are TRBV2 and TRBJ1-2, with no clear D. The germline V and J ends were trimmed by 4 bases and 2 bases, with 11 bases remaining between them. This CDR3 has 14 amino acids. CDR1 and CDR2 (germline): SNHLY, FYNNEI. The CDR3 DNA is TGTGCCAGCAGTGGTTTAGATATAAACTATGGCTACACCTTC. This codes for CASSGLDINYGYTF.

The V gene is TRBV2, the J gene TRBJ1-1; D uncertain. The CDR3 is 12 amino acids. V lost 2 bases and J lost 1, with 2 bases in between. Germline CDR1 SNHLY, CDR2 FYNNEI. The CDR3 protein is CASSEQNTEAFF. The CDR3, as DNA: TGTGCCAGCAGTGAACAGAACACTGAAGCTTTCTTT.

This clone was seen only a few times. The rearrangement joins TRBV6-6 to TRBJ1-1, with D perhaps TRBD1 (5 bases). V lost 6 bases and J 4 bases, leaving 18 bases between the germline ends. The CDR3 contains 15 residues. The germline V gene has CDR1 MNHNY and CDR2 SVGAGI (reference sequence). The chain's CDR3 is CASRDPRQGGTEAFF. The CDR3 nucleotides are TGTGCCAGCAGAGATCCTCGCCAGGGTGGCACTGAAGCTTTCTTT.

This chain joins TRBV5-1 and TRBJ2-3; 14 bases align to TRBD2. Unmatched junction bases numbered 6, after V lost 6 bases and J lost 6 bases. The length of the CDR3 is 15 residues. CDR1 is SGHRS and CDR2 is YFSETQ in the germline V gene. Here the CDR3 DNA reads TGCGCCAGCAACTCCCGGACTAGCGGGGGGGATACGCAGTATTTT. This gives the protein CASNSRTSGGDTQYF.

This chain uses TRBV15 with TRBJ1-5, with 9 nucleotides matching TRBD1. After removal of 3 bases from V and 0 bases from J, the junction contained 0 bases not matched to a gene. The germline V gene encodes CDR1 LNHNV and CDR2 YYDKDF (reference sequence). This CDR3 contains 15 residues. CDR3 DNA sequence: TGTGCCACCAGCAGGGACAGGGGTAGCAATCAGCCCCAGCATTTT. Its protein is CATSRDRGSNQPQHF.

This sequence joins TRBV2 and TRBJ2-3; D uncertain. V was cut by 8 bases and J by 5 bases, with 11 bases left in between. Germline CDR1 is SNHLY and CDR2 is FYNNEI. The CDR3 extends over 12 amino acids. The CDR3 protein is CASLRSGDTQYF. CDR3 bases: TGTGCCAGCCTACGGAGTGGAGATACGCAGTATTTT.